This paragraph reports one TCR beta chain. No cognate antigen has been identified for it. From each donor, a 2.5 ml peripheral blood sample was drawn into PAXgene tubes and stored at -80 degrees C. Without T cell sorting, total RNA was isolated from whole blood using the PAXgene blood miRNA kit on an automated QIAcube. Deep TCRalpha and TCRbeta repertoire profiling with unique molecular barcoding was performed on peripheral blood of monozygotic twin pairs concordant or discordant for inflammatory bowel disease. For every twin pair, smoking habits were documented, and each individual was categorised as a current, former or never smoker. This sample was included in a study of monozygotic twins with inflammatory bowel disease (dated by TCRdb to the late 2010s). Background on the whole study: A total of about 28 monozygotic twin pairs were included in the full study, comprising nine German pairs (four IBD-concordant, five IBD-discordant) and 19 IBD-discordant Danish pairs. The search for disease-associated traits relied mainly on comparing, within discordant pairs, IBD patients with their genetically identical healthy co-twins. Each individual had, on average, about 151 000 unique TCRalpha sequences and 181 000 unique TCRbeta sequences available for analysis.

The library was obtained by 5' RACE. The input for every TCR library was roughly 4,000 ng of total RNA. For each sample, cDNA was synthesized in eight separate reactions using SMARTScribe reverse transcriptase. Unique molecular identifiers containing a 6-nucleotide sample barcode were introduced through template switching during cDNA synthesis. Amplification of TCRalpha and TCRbeta cDNA involved two nested PCRs of approximately 16 and 10 cycles, and each PCR was followed by bead purification. Before amplification, the cDNA was both treated with uracil DNA-glycosylase and purified with the QIAquick PCR purification kit. In the second PCR, Illumina TruSeq-compatible adapters and sample-specific barcodes were added. Library quality and concentration were assessed using TapeStation and Qubit, and about 5 ng of each library was pooled. Sequencing of the pooled libraries was done on an Illumina HiSeq2500 single-index Rapid Run using custom sequencing primers and 2 x 100 bp reads. The paper's processing steps were these. MiGEC version 1.2.6 was used for UMI-based consensus assembly to correct PCR and sequencing errors. V(D)J alignment, clonotype assembly and CDR3 extraction were performed with MiXCR version 2.1.1. Gene usage, clonotype sharing and MAIT/NKT TCR abundance were normalised by analysing the top 1000, 10 000 and 20 000 clonotypes per sample. After downsampling to 27 000 UMIs, diversity was calculated as the inverse Simpson index using the vegan R package. Paired Mann-Whitney U tests were applied to discordant twin pairs, with Benjamini-Hochberg correction for multiple testing. After the reads were reprocessed by TCRdb, one entry was made per CDR3 protein sequence, with no DNA. Here the V and J calls rest on TCRdb's processing, not on the authors' analysis. This specimen's table enumerates about 330,000 distinct CDR3 sequences. In total, the top ten clones hold over 2% of the sample.

The study at large found these results: Concordant and discordant twins showed no difference in repertoire similarity, possibly because of limited statistical power. Because patients received different immunosuppressive treatments, the repertoires may have picked up extra background noise and variability between individuals. Fewer clonotypes were shared with other individuals by IBD patients than by healthy twins, most markedly in patients showing signs of disease activity. The analysis was unable to tell different T cell subtypes apart. No single strong signal or clonotype linked to IBD turned up in the results, so the idea that one exists was not supported. A decrease in TCRbeta repertoire diversity, as measured by inverse Simpson index, was observed in IBD patients compared with their healthy co-twins.

Taken from cysteine to phenylalanine, the CDR3 has 11 residues. The DNA sequence is not available. The sequencing input was blood. The receptor was derived from a human donor with ulcerative colitis or Crohn's disease, or a healthy co-twin of an affected twin (not recorded which). Recombination joined TRBV12-3 or TRBV12-4 with TRBJ2-1. The CDR3: CASSKTNEQFF.